This record covers a single TCR beta chain. TCRdb independently ran MiXCR on the 5' RACE reads; one entry per CDR3 protein. The table lists roughly 71,000 distinct CDR3 sequences, over 10% of them singletons. V was pared by 3 bases and J by 1 base, with 6 bases of the junction left unmatched. This CDR3 is built from 17 residues. CDR1 is SQVTM, CDR2 ANQGSEA, per germline. This sample is drawn from a study of early T cells in non-severe SARS-CoV-2 infection. This chain connects TRBV29-1 to TRBJ2-5, with 15 positions matching TRBD2. The source is an adult who was a healthcare worker with PCR-confirmed SARS-CoV-2 infection or an uninfected control (not recorded which). Sequencing input: whole blood. As DNA, the CDR3 is TGCAGCGTTGAGAGGGGGGGACTAGCGGGAGGCCAAGAGACCCAGTACTTC. Amino acids: CSVERGGLAGGQETQYF.